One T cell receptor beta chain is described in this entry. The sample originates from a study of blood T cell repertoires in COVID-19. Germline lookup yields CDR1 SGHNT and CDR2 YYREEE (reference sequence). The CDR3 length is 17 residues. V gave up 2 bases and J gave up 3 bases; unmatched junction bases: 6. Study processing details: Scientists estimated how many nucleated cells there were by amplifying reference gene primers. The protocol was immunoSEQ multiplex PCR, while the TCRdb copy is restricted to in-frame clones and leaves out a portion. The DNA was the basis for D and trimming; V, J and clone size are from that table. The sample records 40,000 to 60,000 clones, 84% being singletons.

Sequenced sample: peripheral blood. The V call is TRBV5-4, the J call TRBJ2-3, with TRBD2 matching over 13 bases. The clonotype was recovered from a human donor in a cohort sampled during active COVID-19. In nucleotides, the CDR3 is TGTGCCAGCAGCTTTCGACTAGCGGGAGGAGGGACAGATACGCAGTATTTT. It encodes CASSFRLAGGGTDTQYF. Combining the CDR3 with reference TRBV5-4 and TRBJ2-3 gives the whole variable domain ETGVTQSPTHLIKTRGQQVTLRCSSQSGHNTVSWYQQALGQGPQFIFQYYREEENGRGNFPPRFSGLQFPNYSSELNVNALELDDSALYLCASSFRLAGGGTDTQYFGPGTRLTVL.